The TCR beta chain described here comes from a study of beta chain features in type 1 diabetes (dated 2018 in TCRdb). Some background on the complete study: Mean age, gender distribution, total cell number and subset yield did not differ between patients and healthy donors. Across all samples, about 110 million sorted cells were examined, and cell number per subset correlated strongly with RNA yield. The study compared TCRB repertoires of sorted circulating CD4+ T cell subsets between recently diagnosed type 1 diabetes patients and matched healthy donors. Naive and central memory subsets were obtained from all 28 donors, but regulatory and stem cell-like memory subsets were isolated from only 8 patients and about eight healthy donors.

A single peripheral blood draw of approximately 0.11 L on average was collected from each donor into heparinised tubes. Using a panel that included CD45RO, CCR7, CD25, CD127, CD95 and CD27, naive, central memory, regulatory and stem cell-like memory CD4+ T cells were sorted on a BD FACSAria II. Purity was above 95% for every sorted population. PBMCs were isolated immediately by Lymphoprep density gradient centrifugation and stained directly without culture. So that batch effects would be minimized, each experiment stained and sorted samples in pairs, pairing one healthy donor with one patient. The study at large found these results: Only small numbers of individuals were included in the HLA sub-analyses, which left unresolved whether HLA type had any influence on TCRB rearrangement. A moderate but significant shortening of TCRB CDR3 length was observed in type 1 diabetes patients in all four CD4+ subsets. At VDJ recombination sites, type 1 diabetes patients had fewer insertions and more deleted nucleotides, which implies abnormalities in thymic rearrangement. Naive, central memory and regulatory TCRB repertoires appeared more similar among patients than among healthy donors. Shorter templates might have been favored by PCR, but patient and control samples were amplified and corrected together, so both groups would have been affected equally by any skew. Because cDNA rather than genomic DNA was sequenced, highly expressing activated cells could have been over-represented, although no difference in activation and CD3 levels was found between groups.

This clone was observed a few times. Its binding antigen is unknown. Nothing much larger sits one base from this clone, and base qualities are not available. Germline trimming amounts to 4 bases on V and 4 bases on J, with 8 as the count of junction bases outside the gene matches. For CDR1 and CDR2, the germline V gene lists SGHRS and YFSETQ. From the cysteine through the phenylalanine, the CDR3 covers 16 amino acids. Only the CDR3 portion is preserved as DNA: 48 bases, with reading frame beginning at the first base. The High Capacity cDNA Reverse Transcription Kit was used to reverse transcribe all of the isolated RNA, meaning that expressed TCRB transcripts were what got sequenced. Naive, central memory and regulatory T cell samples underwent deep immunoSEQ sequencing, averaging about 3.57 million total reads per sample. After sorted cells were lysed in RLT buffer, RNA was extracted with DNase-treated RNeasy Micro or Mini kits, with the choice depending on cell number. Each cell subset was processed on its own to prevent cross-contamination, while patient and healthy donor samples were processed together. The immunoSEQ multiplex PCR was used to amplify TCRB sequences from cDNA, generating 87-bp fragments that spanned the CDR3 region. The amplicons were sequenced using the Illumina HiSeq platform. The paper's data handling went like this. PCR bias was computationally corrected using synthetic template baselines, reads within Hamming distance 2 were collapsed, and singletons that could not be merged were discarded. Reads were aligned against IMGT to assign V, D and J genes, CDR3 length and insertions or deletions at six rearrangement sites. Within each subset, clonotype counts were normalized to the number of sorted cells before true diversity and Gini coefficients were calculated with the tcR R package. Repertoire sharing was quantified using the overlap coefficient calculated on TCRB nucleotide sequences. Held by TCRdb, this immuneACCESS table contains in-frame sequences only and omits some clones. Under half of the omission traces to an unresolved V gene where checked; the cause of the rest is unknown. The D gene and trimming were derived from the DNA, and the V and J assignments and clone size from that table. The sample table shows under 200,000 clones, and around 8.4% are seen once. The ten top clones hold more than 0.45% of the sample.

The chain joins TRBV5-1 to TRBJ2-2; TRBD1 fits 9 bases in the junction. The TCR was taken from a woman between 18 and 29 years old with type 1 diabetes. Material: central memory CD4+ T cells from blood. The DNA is TGCGCCAGCAGCCCTCCGGGACAGGGTATCACCGGGGAGCTGTTTTTT. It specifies CASSPPGQGITGELFF.